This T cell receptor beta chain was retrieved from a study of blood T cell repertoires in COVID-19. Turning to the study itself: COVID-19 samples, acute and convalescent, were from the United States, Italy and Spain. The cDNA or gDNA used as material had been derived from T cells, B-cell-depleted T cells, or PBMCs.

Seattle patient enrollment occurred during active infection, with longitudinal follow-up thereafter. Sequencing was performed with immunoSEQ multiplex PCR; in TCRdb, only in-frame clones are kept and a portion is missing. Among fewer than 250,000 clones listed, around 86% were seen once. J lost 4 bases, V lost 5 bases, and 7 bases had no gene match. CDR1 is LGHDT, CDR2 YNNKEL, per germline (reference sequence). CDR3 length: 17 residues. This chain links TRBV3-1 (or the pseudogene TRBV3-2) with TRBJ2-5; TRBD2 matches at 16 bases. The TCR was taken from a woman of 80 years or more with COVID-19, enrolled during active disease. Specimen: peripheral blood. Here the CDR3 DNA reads TGTGCCAGCAGCTGGGGACTAGCGGGGGGGGATGGAGAGACCCAGTACTTC. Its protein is CASSWGLAGGDGETQYF.